This T cell receptor beta chain emerged from a study of blood T cell repertoires in COVID-19. In the original workflow: Quantification of nucleated cells was approximated via reference gene primer amplification. Sequenced by immunoSEQ multiplex PCR; TCRdb stores in-frame clones only, minus some. The V and J calls and clone size come from that table; D and trimming were worked out from the DNA. The sample carries around 250,000 clones, approximately 82% recorded once. There are 19 residues in the CDR3. Looked up from germline, CDR1 is SQVTM and CDR2 is ANQGSEA. V gave up 7 bases and J gave up 2 bases; unmatched junction bases: 21.

The source of this sequence is a woman under 30 with acute or convalescent COVID-19. This chain connects TRBV29-1 to TRBJ2-7; 12 nucleotides align to TRBD2. The sample was peripheral blood. Here the CDR3 DNA reads TGCAGCGCCCCTAGGCCCCTAGCGGGAGGGACCCTCGCGCCCTACGAGCAGTACTTC. It specifies CSAPRPLAGGTLAPYEQYF.